A single sample gave rise to the 20 T cell receptor beta chains below, sequenced in a study of OX40 agonist ivuxolimab in advanced cancers. Clones were sequenced by immunoSEQ multiplex PCR, and TCRdb holds only the in-frame ones, with some missing. Of about 80,000 clones in the sample, around 87% were seen once. Specimen: CD4+ or CD8+ T cells sorted from blood, collected in a trial of the OX40 agonist ivuxolimab. The origin of the receptors is an adult with an advanced solid tumor such as melanoma, head and neck, liver or kidney cancer.

The chain couples TRBV11-3 to TRBJ2-1; D tentatively reads TRBD1 or TRBD2 (5 bases each). The CDR3 totals 16 residues. Germline V gene lookup returns CDR1 SGHNT and CDR2 YENEEA. Deletions cut 4 bases from V and 7 bases from J, with 20 bases between. The CDR3 DNA sequence: TGTGCCAGCAGCTCCTCTCAGGGACGTCTGGGAAATGAGCAGTTCTTC. Its translation is CASSSSQGRLGNEQFF.

The J gene is TRBJ1-1, the V gene TRBV7-9; D perhaps matches TRBD1 (6 bases). Germline CDR1 reads SEHNR; CDR2 reads FQNEAQ (reference sequence). The ends were cut back, 1 base at V and 5 bases at J, with 11 bases in the middle. This CDR3 region has 14 residues. The CDR3 DNA is TGTGCCAGCAGCTTAGGGGGGGCGCGGACTGAAGCTTTCTTT. This codes for CASSLGGARTEAFF.

The chain uses TRBV13 and TRBJ1-1; D is ambiguous. Germline-derived CDR1 and CDR2 are PRHDT and FYEKMQ (reference sequence). The V gene lost 4 bases and the J gene lost 3 bases, with 9 bases spanning the gap. There are 13 residues in the CDR3. DNA for the CDR3: TGTGCCAGCAGCTCCCACAGTGACACTGAAGCTTTCTTT. Its protein is CASSSHSDTEAFF.

The chain links TRBV28 to TRBJ1-2; D is uncertain. V shed 6 bases and J shed 6 bases, with 17 bases lying between them. Per the germline V gene, CDR1 is MDHEN and CDR2 is SYDVKM. The length of the CDR3 is 14 residues. The CDR3 region has the DNA TGTGCCAGCAGGGTATACGGGGTTGTAAATGGCTACACCTTC. Translation: CASRVYGVVNGYTF.

The V gene is TRBV7-6, the J gene TRBJ2-1; TRBD2 matches 13 bases. J lost 9 bases, V lost 5 bases, and 10 bases had no gene match. The CDR3 consists of 16 residues. Germline CDR1 and CDR2: SGHVS and FNYEAQ. The CDR3 here is CASSTRLAGGGSEQFF. The DNA for the CDR3 is TGTGCCAGCAGCACCAGACTAGCGGGAGGAGGGAGTGAGCAGTTCTTC.

The chain is built from TRBV6-5 and TRBJ2-6; D gene ambiguous. Trimming cost V 0 bases and J 0 bases, with 6 bases left between them. The CDR3 totals 16 residues. Germline assignment: CDR1 MNHEY and CDR2 SVGAGI. CDR3 in DNA: TGTGCCAGCAGTTACTCGTTAGACTCTGGGGCCAACGTCCTGACTTTC. Translating gives CASSYSLDSGANVLTF.

CDR3 sequence reads: CASTPTMGEGNQPQHF. The CDR3, as DNA: TGTGCCAGCACCCCTACGATGGGTGAGGGCAATCAGCCCCAGCATTTT. The genes are TRBV28 and TRBJ1-5; D uncertain. The V gene lost 7 bases and the J gene lost 2 bases, with 18 bases spanning the gap. The CDR3 sequence is 16 residues long. CDR1 and CDR2 (germline): MDHEN, SYDVKM.

J is TRBJ2-3 and V is TRBV2; 8 positions match TRBD1. V dropped 4 bases and J dropped 5; count of bases not matched to a gene: 8. The CDR3 loop spans 15 amino acids. Germline V gives CDR1 SNHLY, CDR2 FYNNEI. The CDR3 coding sequence is TGTGCCAGCAGTGGCGGCAGGGGGCGAGGAGATACGCAGTATTTT. Translated, it gives CASSGGRGRGDTQYF.

The V and J genes are TRBV19 and TRBJ2-7; TRBD2 matches at 10 bases. This CDR3 has 14 residues. CDR1 LNHDA and CDR2 SQIVND come from the germline V gene (reference sequence). Trimming cost V 5 bases and J 4 bases; bases outside gene matches: 5. CDR3 in DNA: TGTGCCAGTAGTTCCCTAGCGGGAGCGTACGAGCAGTACTTC. The encoded protein is CASSSLAGAYEQYF.

The V and J genes are TRBV13 and TRBJ2-7; 9 nucleotides line up with TRBD2. The ends lost 5 bases at V and 6 bases at J; junction bases unmatched: 8. This CDR3 has 14 amino acids. Germline CDR1 PRHDT, CDR2 FYEKMQ (reference sequence). The CDR3 spells CASSLLAGVGEQYF. CDR3 DNA sequence: TGTGCCAGCAGCCTATTAGCGGGAGTGGGCGAGCAGTACTTC. Complete variable domain (other parts from reference TRBV13 and TRBJ2-7): AAGVIQSPRHLIKEKRETATLKCYPIPRHDTVYWYQQGPGQDPQFLISFYEKMQSDKGSIPDRFSAQQFSDYHSELNMSSLELGDSALYFCASSLLAGVGEQYFGPGTRLTVT.

The rearrangement joins TRBV7-2 to TRBJ1-5; TRBD1 is a possible D gene (5 bases). Germline V gene lookup returns CDR1 SGHTA and CDR2 FQGNSA. V dropped 0 bases and J dropped 3 bases, with 9 bases sitting between them. The CDR3 runs 15 residues. CDR3 DNA sequence: TGTGCCAGCAGCTTAGCAGGGACCCTCAATCAGCCCCAGCATTTT. It translates to CASSLAGTLNQPQHF.

The V call is TRBV27, the J call TRBJ1-6, with unresolved D. This CDR3 contains 14 residues. Trimming took 2 bases from V and 8 from J, leaving 10 bases between them. Germline V gene sequence: CDR1 MNHEY, CDR2 SMNVEV (reference sequence). The CDR3 loop is CASSLEGSDSPLHF. Here the CDR3 DNA reads TGTGCCAGCAGTTTAGAAGGGTCGGATTCACCCCTCCACTTT.

The sample holds one count of this clone. The V and J genes are TRBV19 and TRBJ1-6, with a possible D match to TRBD1 (6 bases). The CDR3 covers 16 residues. CDR1 and CDR2 from the germline V gene are LNHDA and SQIVND (reference sequence). Trimming pared 3 bases from V and 3 bases from J, leaving 12 bases between. The CDR3 DNA is TGTGCCAGTAGTATGCCGGGGGCCGGCTATAATTCACCCCTCCACTTT. Its protein is CASSMPGAGYNSPLHF.

This chain joins TRBV6-1 and TRBJ2-1; D gene ambiguous. CDR1 is MNHNS and CDR2 is SASEGT in the germline V gene. V was shortened by 2 bases and J by 3 bases, with 11 bases between the two germline ends. This CDR3 is built from 15 residues. The CDR3 DNA sequence: TGTGCCAGCAGTGAAAGGGTCGGCGGCTACAATGAGCAGTTCTTC. This translates into CASSERVGGYNEQFF.

V is TRBV5-4 and J is TRBJ1-2, with a weak D call TRBD1 (5 bases). This CDR3 contains 15 residues. The germline CDR1 and CDR2 sequences are SGHNT and YYREEE (reference sequence). Deletions cut 0 bases from V and 8 bases from J, with 17 bases between. CDR3 region: CASSLGPGGAGGYTF. The DNA of the CDR3 is TGTGCCAGCAGCTTGGGGCCCGGAGGGGCAGGAGGCTACACCTTC.

The chain links TRBV6-5 to TRBJ1-2, with 7 bases lining up with TRBD1. J lost 5 bases, V lost 5 bases, and 5 bases had no gene match. The CDR3 contains 13 residues. Germline V gene lookup returns CDR1 MNHEY and CDR2 SVGAGI. The CDR3 region is CASSPDRNYGYTF. In DNA, the CDR3 is TGTGCCAGCAGTCCGGACAGGAATTATGGCTACACCTTC.

The chain combines TRBV30 with TRBJ2-5; TRBD2 is a possible D gene (6 bases). Trimming shortened V by 0 bases and J by 6 bases, and 11 bases separated the two germline ends. This CDR3 has 13 amino acids. Germline loops: CDR1 GTSNPN, CDR2 SVGIG (reference sequence). CDR3 nucleotides: TGTGCCTGGAGTGTACAGGAGGGACAGACCCAGTACTTC. The encoded protein is CAWSVQEGQTQYF. Variable domain in full (rest from reference TRBV30 and TRBJ2-5): SQTIHQWPATLVQPVGSPLSLECTVEGTSNPNLYWYRQAAGRGLQLLFYSVGIGQISSEVPQNLSASRPQDRQFILSSKKLLLSDSGFYLCAWSVQEGQTQYFGPGTRLLVL.

The genes are TRBV4-2 and TRBJ1-1; D is undetermined. V was clipped by 0 bases and J by 5 bases, with 7 bases between them. Germline V lookup: CDR1 LGHNA, CDR2 YNFKEQ. The CDR3 runs to 13 residues. The CDR3 spells CASSQEQITEAFF. CDR3 sequence (DNA): TGTGCCAGCAGCCAAGAACAGATAACTGAAGCTTTCTTT.

The chain recombines TRBV18 with TRBJ1-5; D gene uncertain. Trimming removed 1 base at V and 0 bases at J, with 4 bases between. This CDR3 has 14 residues. Germline CDR1 is KGHSH and CDR2 is LQKENI. This chain's CDR3 is CASSPQDSNQPQHF. The CDR3 DNA reads as TGTGCCAGCTCACCACAAGATAGCAATCAGCCCCAGCATTTT.

A remark on this clone: Other DNA sequences in the same sample also yield this CDR3. This sequence joins TRBV6-1 and TRBJ1-1, with D possibly matching TRBD1 (6 bases). V was pared by 7 bases and J by 1 base, with 10 bases between. The germline V gene encodes CDR1 MNHNS and CDR2 SASEGT. The CDR3 covers 13 residues. Here the CDR3 DNA reads TGTGCCAGCATTTTACAGGGGAACACTGAAGCTTTCTTT. Protein sequence: CASILQGNTEAFF.